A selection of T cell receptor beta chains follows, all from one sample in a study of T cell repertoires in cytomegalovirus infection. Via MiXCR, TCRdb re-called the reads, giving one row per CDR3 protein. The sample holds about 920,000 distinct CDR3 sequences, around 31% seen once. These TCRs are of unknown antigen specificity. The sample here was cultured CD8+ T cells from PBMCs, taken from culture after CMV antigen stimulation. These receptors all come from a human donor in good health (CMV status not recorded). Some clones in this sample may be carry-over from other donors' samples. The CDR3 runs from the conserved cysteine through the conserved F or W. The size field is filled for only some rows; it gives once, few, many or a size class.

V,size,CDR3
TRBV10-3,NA,CAISLSGGPYNEQFF
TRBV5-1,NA,CASSLGTTRNNEQFF
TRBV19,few,CASNTLGSTNEKLFF
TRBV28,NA,CASSFGRQGNEQFF
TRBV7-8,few,CASSGGGTGSGYTF
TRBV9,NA,CASSDRTPGNEQFF
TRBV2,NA,CASRGGENQPQHF
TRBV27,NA,CASGRGPTDTQYF
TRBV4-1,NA,CASSHPVSDPGELFF
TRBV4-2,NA,CASSPGMNTGELFF
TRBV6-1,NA,CASSTDSSSYNERFF
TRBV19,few,CASSTLTGDYGYTF
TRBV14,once,CASSQFDRNTEAFF
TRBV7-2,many,CASSLKGTSGGLADTQYF
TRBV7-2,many,CASSPRDRGIATNEKLFF
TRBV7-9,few,CASSERSGANVLTF
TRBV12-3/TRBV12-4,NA,CASSYIPGKSPNQPQHF
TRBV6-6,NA,CASSSLAGRGYEQYF
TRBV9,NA,CASSVRGPGNEQFF
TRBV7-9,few,CASSLPRDIINTEAFF
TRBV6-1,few,CASSERVTRGYSSGNTIYF
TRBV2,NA,CASSRGGRGEAFF
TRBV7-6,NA,CASSPRGSFVDTQYF
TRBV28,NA,CASSRTWDIHGEAFF
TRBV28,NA,CASSPLKDLLTEAFF
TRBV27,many,CASSSGTSGDTQYF
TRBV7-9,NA,CATPEPPALYF
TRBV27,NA,CASSGGAEGYGYTF
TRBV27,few,CASSLVGPALNSPLHF
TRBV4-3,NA,CASSQDHPSGGRYNEQFF
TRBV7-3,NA,CASSARSGGRQYF
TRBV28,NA,CASIQPGQGLAGELFF
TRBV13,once,CASSFSRQGVKDTQYF
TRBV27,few,CASSYLPAGGYEQYF
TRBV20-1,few,CSAREGQGFLYGYTF
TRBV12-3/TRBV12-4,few,CASSHPSGGAPTYEQYF